This T cell receptor (beta chain) was profiled in a study of T-cell reconstitution after alpha-beta-depleted transplantation in children. Germline V lookup: CDR1 SQVTM, CDR2 ANQGSEA. Trimming removed 4 bases at V and 8 bases at J, with 27 bases between. The CDR3 is 17 amino acids. Unique molecular identifiers featured in how the TCRbeta library was prepared. Using its own MiXCR run on the PCR reads, TCRdb lists one record per CDR3 protein. The sample carries 600,000 or so distinct CDR3 sequences, 23% recorded once. This clonotype was detected a few times. Its specificity is unknown. General study points: Some patients' high day-60 TCRbeta diversity was traced to surviving recipient T cells and thymic progenitors.

This receptor was identified in a boy younger than two who had a stem cell transplant for acute myeloid leukemia, so the T cells may come from the graft donor. The input for sequencing was PBMCs, mostly from graft donor cells, taken 360 days after TCRalphabeta/CD19-depleted stem cell transplant. The J gene is TRBJ2-1, the V gene TRBV29-1, with D perhaps assigned TRBD1 or TRBD2 (5 bases each). CDR3 protein: CSVVRTLGTSRRDEQFF. As DNA, the CDR3 is TGCAGCGTTGTGAGGACACTAGGGACGTCACGCCGGGATGAGCAGTTCTTC.